Below, 25 T cell receptor beta chains from the same sample are listed, as sequenced in a study of blood T cell repertoires in COVID-19. Produced via immunoSEQ multiplex PCR; TCRdb's table is partial and in-frame only. The profile covers 280,000 or so clones, with 85% appearing a single time and about 2.7% taken by the ten largest. The sample consisted of PBMCs or T cells enriched from blood (not recorded which). The receptors shown here come from a woman in her forties or fifties who had recovered from COVID-19.

This clone was found once. The rearrangement joins TRBV9 to TRBJ1-6; 9 bases map to TRBD1. The length of the CDR3 is 19 residues. Germline lookup yields CDR1 SGDLS and CDR2 YYNGEE. The J segment lost 5 bases and the V segment lost 0 bases, leaving 12 bases of the junction unmatched. CDR3 amino acids: CASSVAAGDRVGDNSPLHF. The CDR3 nucleotides are TGTGCCAGCAGCGTAGCCGCCGGGGACAGGGTGGGGGATAATTCACCCCTCCACTTT.

About this clone: The sample contains more than one DNA sequence encoding this CDR3. The chain carries TRBV18 and TRBJ1-1; tentatively, D is TRBD1 (6 bases). The length of the CDR3 is 13 residues. Germline V lookup: CDR1 KGHSH, CDR2 LQKENI. V was shortened by 3 bases and J by 1 base, with 6 bases between the two germline ends. The CDR3 coding sequence is TGTGCCAGCTCACCGGGACAGAACACTGAAGCTTTCTTT. Its protein is CASSPGQNTEAFF.

The gene calls are TRBV5-1 and TRBJ1-2, with a tentative D call TRBD1 (6 bases). The CDR3 is 14 amino acids. Germline V gives CDR1 SGHRS, CDR2 YFSETQ. The germline V and J ends were trimmed by 1 base and 9 bases, with 16 bases remaining between them. CDR3 nucleotide sequence: TGCGCCAGCAGCTTGCAGACCGGGACACAAAGCTACACCTTC. Protein product: CASSLQTGTQSYTF. Drawing the rest from reference TRBV5-1 and TRBJ1-2, the complete variable domain is KAGVTQTPRYLIKTRGQQVTLSCSPISGHRSVSWYQQTPGQGLQFLFEYFSETQRNKGNFPGRFSGRQFSNSRSEMNVSTLELGDSALYLCASSLQTGTQSYTFGSGTRLTVV.

V is TRBV27 and J is TRBJ2-5; D possibly corresponds to TRBD1 (6 bases). The CDR3 spans 18 residues. Per germline, CDR1 MNHEY and CDR2 SMNVEV (reference sequence). With 4 bases removed from V and 2 bases from J, the gap between germline ends came to 23 bases. The CDR3 sequence: CASSSSFFLDRIQETQYF. CDR3 DNA sequence: TGTGCCAGCAGTTCTAGTTTCTTTCTGGACAGAATACAAGAGACCCAGTACTTC.

The chain couples TRBV6-5 to TRBJ2-3; tentatively, D is TRBD2 (5 bases). With 6 bases removed from V and 5 bases from J, the gap between germline ends came to 12 bases. CDR1 MNHEY and CDR2 SVGAGI come from the germline V gene. The CDR3 has 13 residues. This CDR3 reads CASSPGWLDTQYF. CDR3 sequence (DNA): TGTGCCAGCAGCCCGGGATGGTTAGATACGCAGTATTTT.

This clone was seen once. This chain uses TRBV3-1 (or the pseudogene TRBV3-2) with TRBJ1-6, with TRBD1 as a possible D gene (5 bases). Between the trimmed V and J ends, which lost 5 bases and 7 bases, there was a span of 12 bases. Germline-derived CDR1 and CDR2 are LGHDT and YNNKEL (reference sequence). The CDR3 sequence is 14 residues long. The CDR3 spells CASSSDSWNSPLHF. DNA of the CDR3: TGTGCCAGCAGCTCAGACAGTTGGAATTCACCCCTCCACTTT.

The chain employs TRBV5-8 and TRBJ1-2, with D hard to call. Trimming cost V 1 base and J 2 bases, with 9 bases left between them. Germline CDR1 is SGHTS and CDR2 is YDEGEE. The CDR3 is 14 amino acids. Here the CDR3 DNA reads TGTGCCAGCAGCTTGCCCACAGAGAACTATGGCTACACCTTC. Translated, it gives CASSLPTENYGYTF.

To note about this clone: With a much larger clone just one base away, this may be a read error. V and J are TRBV7-2 and TRBJ1-1, with D tentatively TRBD1 (5 bases). Germline-derived CDR1 and CDR2 are SGHTA and FQGNSA. V was shortened by 5 bases and J by 1 base, with 8 bases between the two germline ends. The length of the CDR3 is 13 residues. The CDR3 DNA sequence: TGTGCCAGCAGCATAGGACAGAACACTGAAGCTTTCTTT. Translating it yields CASSIGQNTEAFF. The full variable domain, completed using reference TRBV7-2 and TRBJ1-1, is GAGVSQSPSNKVTEKGKDVELRCDPISGHTALYWYRQSLGQGLEFLIYFQGNSAPDKSGLPSDRFSAERTGGSVSTLTIQRTQQEDSAVYLCASSIGQNTEAFFGQGTRLTVV.

This rearrangement joins TRBV18 to TRBJ1-3, with 8 bases fitting TRBD1. This CDR3 has 15 residues. Germline V gene sequence: CDR1 KGHSH, CDR2 LQKENI. V was pared by 2 bases and J by 2 bases, with 2 bases of the junction left unmatched. CDR3 in amino acids: CASSPRQGTGNTIYF. In DNA, the CDR3 is TGTGCCAGCTCACCAAGACAGGGGACTGGAAACACCATATATTTT.

The J gene is TRBJ1-6, the V gene TRBV28, with D perhaps matching TRBD1 (5 bases). Germline V gene data show CDR1 as MDHEN and CDR2 as SYDVKM. V dropped 6 bases and J dropped 8 bases, with 17 bases sitting between them. There are 15 residues in the CDR3. CDR3 sequence: CASSIQGQDYSPLHF. For the CDR3, the DNA is TGTGCCAGCAGCATCCAAGGACAAGACTATTCACCCCTCCACTTT.

A single count supports this clone. The rearrangement links TRBV19 to TRBJ1-1; no clear D gene. The CDR3 loop spans 12 amino acids. Trimming cost V 11 bases and J 1 base, with 11 bases left between them. Germline loops: CDR1 LNHDA, CDR2 SQIVND (reference sequence). This CDR3 is CASASGNTEAFF. CDR3 nucleotides: TGTGCCTCCGCCTCGGGGAACACTGAAGCTTTCTTT.

This chain joins TRBV27 and TRBJ2-7, with TRBD2 matching 13 bases. The CDR3 is 15 residues long. Germline trimming cut 5 bases from V and 7 bases from J; bases unmatched to any gene: 8. CDR1 and CDR2 (germline): MNHEY, SMNVEV (reference sequence). The CDR3 DNA follows: TGTGCCAGCAGTATGACTAGCGGGGGGCAAAGGGAGCAGTACTTC. Translated: CASSMTSGGQREQYF.

The sample holds one count of this clone. This CDR3 is CAWSPEAAFGYTF. In nucleotides, the CDR3 is TGTGCCTGGAGCCCGGAAGCGGCTTTCGGCTACACCTTC. The V gene is TRBV30, the J gene TRBJ1-2; no reliable D call. Germline V gene lookup returns CDR1 GTSNPN and CDR2 SVGIG (reference sequence). The CDR3 is 13 amino acids. With 3 bases removed from V and 8 bases from J, the gap between germline ends came to 16 bases.

A few counts support this clone. This chain uses TRBV18 with TRBJ1-2; possibly TRBD1 for D (5 bases). Looked up from germline, CDR1 is KGHSH and CDR2 is LQKENI. Between the trimmed V and J ends, which lost 3 bases and 1 base, there was a span of 9 bases. There are 14 residues in the CDR3. CDR3 coding DNA: TGTGCCAGCTCACCCGGACACAATAACTATGGCTACACCTTC. Protein product: CASSPGHNNYGYTF.

This clone is a singleton in its sample. The chain links TRBV6-2 or TRBV6-3 to TRBJ1-2; possible D gene TRBD1, 5 bases. The CDR3 consists of 14 residues. Trimming took off 6 bases at V and 4 bases at J, with 15 bases between the two ends. Per the germline V gene, CDR1 is MNHEY and CDR2 is SVGEGT. The chain's CDR3 is CASSPTTEGYGYTF. The CDR3 region has the DNA TGTGCCAGCAGCCCTACGACAGAAGGCTATGGCTACACCTTC.

This CDR3 reads CATKRDRGQETQYF. Written as DNA, the CDR3 is TGTGCCACGAAACGGGACAGGGGACAAGAGACCCAGTACTTC. This sequence joins TRBV2 and TRBJ2-5; 10 positions match TRBD1. The germline V gene encodes CDR1 SNHLY and CDR2 FYNNEI. Germline trimming cut 10 bases from V and 2 bases from J; bases unmatched to any gene: 7. CDR3 length: 14 residues.

The V and J genes are TRBV18 and TRBJ1-4; TRBD1 matches at 9 bases. The germline V gene encodes CDR1 KGHSH and CDR2 LQKENI. J lost 5 bases, V lost 2 bases, and 0 bases had no gene match. The CDR3 runs to 14 residues. DNA of the CDR3: TGTGCCAGCTCACCAGGGACAGGGAATGAAAAACTGTTTTTT. This gives the protein CASSPGTGNEKLFF.

CDR3 region: CASSLTSGRVSITDTQYF. CDR3 DNA: TGTGCCAGCAGCCTAACTAGCGGGAGGGTCTCAATCACAGATACGCAGTATTTT. V usage is TRBV7-9 and J usage is TRBJ2-3, with TRBD2 identical over 13 bases. Looked up from germline, CDR1 is SEHNR and CDR2 is FQNEAQ (reference sequence). Trimming took 5 bases from V and 2 from J; bases not matched to a gene: 10. The CDR3 runs 18 residues.

The chain links TRBV7-2 to TRBJ1-5, with D possibly matching TRBD1 (6 bases). Germline V gene lookup returns CDR1 SGHTA and CDR2 FQGNSA. CDR3 length: 17 amino acids. V was clipped by 4 bases and J by 0 bases, with 16 bases between them. CDR3: CASSSGAGVYSNQPQHF. The CDR3 DNA reads TGTGCCAGCAGCTCAGGGGCAGGGGTCTATAGCAATCAGCCCCAGCATTTT.

The rearrangement joins TRBV7-9 to TRBJ1-2; TRBD1 might be the D (5 bases). The length of the CDR3 is 16 residues. With 3 bases removed from V and 5 bases from J, the gap between germline ends came to 19 bases. Germline assignment: CDR1 SEHNR and CDR2 FQNEAQ (reference sequence). CDR3 sequence (DNA): TGTGCCAGCAGCTTCTCTGGGGGGAGCATAGGGTATGGCTACACCTTC. It translates to CASSFSGGSIGYGYTF.

The chain employs TRBV30 and TRBJ2-7, with TRBD1 matching 7 bases. Germline CDR1 GTSNPN, CDR2 SVGIG (reference sequence). J lost 4 bases, V lost 3 bases, and 12 bases had no gene match. This CDR3 has 15 amino acids. The CDR3 protein is CAWSPDTGVEYEQYF. DNA for the CDR3: TGTGCCTGGAGCCCAGACACAGGGGTCGAGTACGAGCAGTACTTC. Using reference TRBV30 and TRBJ2-7 for the parts outside the CDR3, the full variable domain is SQTIHQWPATLVQPVGSPLSLECTVEGTSNPNLYWYRQAAGRGLQLLFYSVGIGQISSEVPQNLSASRPQDRQFILSSKKLLLSDSGFYLCAWSPDTGVEYEQYFGPGTRLTVT.

The chain couples TRBV3-1 (or the pseudogene TRBV3-2) to TRBJ2-1; D unresolved. The CDR3 length is 15 residues. Trimming left V 0 bases short and J 10 bases short, with 16 bases between. Germline assignment: CDR1 LGHDT and CDR2 YNNKEL (reference sequence). CDR3 nucleotides: TGTGCCAGCAGCCAAGATCGACTGGAGATACGCGAGCAGTTCTTC. Protein sequence: CASSQDRLEIREQFF.

This clone has more than one count but fewer than ten. The chain couples TRBV5-1 to TRBJ1-2; TRBD1 aligns across 8 bases. The CDR3 runs to 15 residues. Trimming cost V 4 bases and J 4 bases; bases outside gene matches: 9. In germline, CDR1 is SGHRS, CDR2 YFSETQ. The CDR3 reads CASSHRTGTAYGYTF. DNA for the CDR3: TGCGCCAGCAGCCATCGGACAGGGACGGCCTATGGCTACACCTTC.

The DNA for the CDR3 is TGTGCCAGTAGTCCGACCCCAGGACTAGTGATCCCAGATACGCAGTATTTT. It codes for CASSPTPGLVIPDTQYF. The J gene is TRBJ2-3, the V gene TRBV19, with 7 positions matching TRBD2. The V gene's germline CDR1 is LNHDA and CDR2 SQIVND (reference sequence). J gave up 4 bases and V 5 bases, and 15 bases lay outside the gene matches. This CDR3 is 17 amino acids long.

This chain links TRBV27 with TRBJ2-1; 10 bases map to TRBD1. Trimming at V came to 2 bases and at J to 0 bases, leaving 1 base not matched to a gene. Per germline, CDR1 MNHEY and CDR2 SMNVEV (reference sequence). This CDR3 contains 16 residues. Written as DNA, the CDR3 is TGTGCCAGCAGTTTACGACAGGGGGCCTCCTACAATGAGCAGTTCTTC. Its protein product is CASSLRQGASYNEQFF.